A single sample gave rise to the 15 T cell receptor beta chains below, sequenced in a study of tumor-infiltrating lymphocytes in oesophageal squamous cell carcinoma. In TCRdb, the PCR reads were re-called with MiXCR into one record per CDR3 protein. This sample yields under 20,000 distinct CDR3 sequences, of which 30% to 50% are seen a single time; about 6.8% belongs to the top ten. The source material was blood. The receptors were gathered from a male donor with esophageal squamous cell carcinoma.

This clonotype was counted a few times. The genes are TRBV7-2 and TRBJ2-1, with 9 positions matching TRBD2. This CDR3 region has 17 residues. V shed 1 base and J 6 bases; nucleotides not matched to a gene: 10. Germline V lookup: CDR1 SGHTA, CDR2 FQGNSA. The DNA of the CDR3 is TGTGCCAGCAGCTTAGGTAGCGGGAGCGGCCTCTGCAATGAGCAGTTCTTC. It specifies CASSLGSGSGLCNEQFF.

The chain uses TRBV6-6 and TRBJ2-5; 7 bases fit TRBD1. This CDR3 is built from 15 residues. Losses at the gene ends were 0 bases for V and 7 bases for J; bases not matched to a gene: 8. Germline values: CDR1 MNHNY, CDR2 SVGAGI (reference sequence). DNA for the CDR3: TGTGCCAGCAGTTACTCGAGTGACAGGGAAGGGACCCAGTACTTC. This translates into CASSYSSDREGTQYF.

The rearrangement links TRBV6-6 to TRBJ2-3; D tentatively fits TRBD1 or TRBD2 (5 bases each). Germline V gene data show CDR1 as MNHNY and CDR2 as SVGAGI (reference sequence). The CDR3 has 18 residues. V lost 0 bases, J lost 2 bases, and 18 bases lay in between. CDR3 residues: CASSYSIPQGAYTDTQYF. Here the CDR3 DNA reads TGTGCCAGCAGTTACTCGATCCCCCAGGGAGCCTACACAGATACGCAGTATTTT.

A note on this clonotype: A read error may be the cause here, since a much bigger clone is one base away. The chain recombines TRBV2 with TRBJ2-7, with 10 positions matching TRBD2. The J call may be faulty, since TRBJ2-5 better matches the DNA end. CDR1 is SNHLY and CDR2 is FYNNEI in the germline V gene. The CDR3 runs 17 residues. The CDR3 sequence is CASSETLRSGGGETQYF. As DNA, the CDR3 is TGTGCCAGCAGTGAAACGCTTCGAAGCGGGGGGGGAGAGACCCAGTACTTC.

In DNA form, the CDR3 reads TGTGCCAGCAGCTTAGTCGCCAGGGGGCCCTACAATGAGCAGTTCTTC. Its protein is CASSLVARGPYNEQFF. V and J are TRBV7-2 and TRBJ2-1; 8 positions match TRBD1. V trimming: 1 base; J trimming: 2 bases; junction bases outside the gene matches: 4. Germline values: CDR1 SGHTA, CDR2 FQGNSA. The CDR3 has 16 residues.

This clonotype was picked up many times. V gene TRBV5-1 combines with J gene TRBJ1-1; 11 nucleotides align to TRBD1. The CDR3 is made up of 16 amino acids. Trimming cost V 5 bases and J 0 bases; bases outside gene matches: 6. CDR1 is SGHRS and CDR2 is YFSETQ in the germline V gene. The CDR3 sequence: CASRPGQGDMNTEAFF. The CDR3 DNA reads as TGCGCCAGCAGGCCGGGACAGGGGGACATGAACACTGAAGCTTTCTTT.

This clonotype was seen repeatedly, ten times or more. For the CDR3, the DNA is TGTGCCAGCAGTCACGGAAGTCGAACCTACGAGCAGTACTTC. Its protein is CASSHGSRTYEQYF. The V and J genes are TRBV27 and TRBJ2-1; D call uncertain. The J call could be wrong; TRBJ2-7 is a better fit for the DNA end. CDR1 and CDR2 (germline): MNHEY, SMNVEV (reference sequence). The CDR3 extends over 14 amino acids.

In this sample, this clonotype turned up once. The rearrangement joins TRBV5-3 to TRBJ2-3, with TRBD2 identical over 10 bases. TRBV5-3 is an ORF, and what it does is uncertain. J lost 4 bases, V lost 8 bases, and 7 bases had no gene match. The CDR3 runs 14 residues. The CDR3 nucleotides read TGTGCCAGCAGCCCAGCGGGGGGGTCAGATACGCAGTATTTT. Residues: CASSPAGGSDTQYF.

This clonotype is classed as medium-sized. The rearrangement joins TRBV10-2 to TRBJ2-1; D uncertain. The CDR3 covers 12 residues. Germline-derived CDR1 and CDR2 are WSHSY and SAAADI. V lost 0 bases, J lost 9 bases, and 6 bases lay in between. The CDR3 protein is CASSESIVEQFF. The CDR3 coding sequence is TGCGCCAGCAGTGAGTCGATCGTTGAGCAGTTCTTC.

CDR3 sequence (DNA): TGTGCCAGCAGCAGGGGACTAGCGGGTTACAATGAGCAGTACTTC. It is translated as CASSRGLAGYNEQYF. This chain joins TRBV7-4 and TRBJ2-7; TRBD2 matches at 12 bases. The CDR3 is 15 residues long. The germline V gene has CDR1 SGHVT and CDR2 SQSDAQ. V shed 5 bases and J 7 bases; nucleotides not matched to a gene: 9.

V usage is TRBV7-3 and J usage is TRBJ2-1; the match to TRBD2 covers 12 bases. The J call may be wrong; the DNA end is better matched by TRBJ2-5. The CDR3 loop spans 19 amino acids. Germline CDR1 reads SGHTA; CDR2 reads FQGTGA. This CDR3 is CASSRRAASGRGYSETQYF. In DNA, the CDR3 is TGTGCCAGCAGCCGACGAGCGGCTAGCGGGAGGGGGTATAGCGAGACCCAGTACTTC.

This chain links TRBV2 with TRBJ2-3; maybe TRBD1 (6 bases). V was cut by 5 bases and J by 14 bases, with 32 bases left in between. From germline, CDR1 is SNHLY and CDR2 FYNNEI. This CDR3 comprises 17 residues. In DNA, the CDR3 is TGTGCCAGCAGTTCCCCTCAAAGGGGGAAAACCACCGGGGAGCTGTATTTT. Translated: CASSSPQRGKTTGELYF.

This chain links TRBV12-3 or TRBV12-4 with TRBJ2-3; 9 nucleotides align to TRBD1. The J segment lost 11 bases and the V segment lost 3 bases, leaving 9 bases of the junction unmatched. The CDR3 has 14 amino acids. CDR3 nucleotides: TGTGCCAGCAGTTTCACCGGGACAGGGACGGAGCAGTATTTT. Protein sequence: CASSFTGTGTEQYF.

The table lists this clonotype with a count of one. In DNA form, the CDR3 reads TGTGCCAGCAGTCAACCGGGACAGCACAATGAGCAGTTCTTC. This codes for CASSQPGQHNEQFF. The J gene is TRBJ2-1, the V gene TRBV2; 7 nucleotides match TRBD1. The CDR3 extends over 14 amino acids. Germline loops: CDR1 SNHLY, CDR2 FYNNEI. The V gene end was trimmed by 5 bases and the J gene end by 5 bases; junction bases not matched to a gene: 6.

The chain joins TRBV6-8 to TRBJ2-3; the match to TRBD1 covers 11 bases. The CDR3 contains 15 residues. The V gene end was trimmed by 8 bases and the J gene end by 6 bases; junction bases not matched to a gene: 10. Germline CDR1 MNHGY, CDR2 SAAAGT. The CDR3 spells CASEGRTGGADTQYF. The CDR3 DNA reads TGTGCCAGCGAGGGACGGACAGGGGGCGCGGATACGCAGTATTTT.